These 30 T cell receptor beta chains came from one sample sequenced in a study of blood T cell repertoires in COVID-19. Assay: immunoSEQ multiplex PCR; the TCRdb copy retains only in-frame clones and omits some. The data contain roughly 120,000 clones, approximately 84% of them singletons. The specimen was peripheral blood. Receptors originate from a man aged 65 to 85 with acute or convalescent COVID-19.

The chain combines TRBV27 with TRBJ2-2; D possibly corresponds to TRBD1 (6 bases). Trimming shortened V by 8 bases and J by 4 bases, and 17 bases separated the two germline ends. The germline CDR1 and CDR2 sequences are MNHEY and SMNVEV (reference sequence). CDR3 length: 15 amino acids. Written as DNA, the CDR3 is TGTGCCAGCCGAAAGACGGACAGATCCACCGGGGAGCTGTTTTTT. The encoded protein is CASRKTDRSTGELFF.

This chain links TRBV19 with TRBJ1-1, with D perhaps matching TRBD1 (6 bases). Trimming cost V 8 bases and J 3 bases, with 13 bases left between them. There are 13 residues in the CDR3. Germline assignment: CDR1 LNHDA and CDR2 SQIVND (reference sequence). The CDR3 loop reads CASSLGADTEAFF. In DNA form, the CDR3 reads TGTGCCAGTTCGCTGGGGGCCGACACTGAAGCTTTCTTT.

This chain links TRBV12-3 or TRBV12-4 with TRBJ1-2; TRBD1 matches at 11 bases. Trimming cost V 5 bases and J 7 bases; bases outside gene matches: 3. CDR3 length: 13 amino acids. CDR3 loop: CASSPGQGVGYTF. The DNA for the CDR3 is TGTGCCAGCAGTCCGGGACAGGGGGTTGGCTACACCTTC.

The chain uses TRBV5-1 and TRBJ1-1, with 10 bases fitting TRBD1. J was trimmed by 5 bases and V by 4 bases; bases with no gene match: 8. The CDR3 length is 15 residues. Germline loops: CDR1 SGHRS, CDR2 YFSETQ. The chain's CDR3 is CASSRRTGGETEAFF. The CDR3 DNA is TGCGCCAGCAGCCGCCGGACAGGGGGTGAGACTGAAGCTTTCTTT.

The V gene is TRBV5-1, the J gene TRBJ1-4; the match to TRBD1 covers 10 bases. In germline, CDR1 is SGHRS, CDR2 YFSETQ. The CDR3 loop spans 15 amino acids. The V and J ends lost 4 bases and 5 bases, in that order; junction bases with no gene match: 5. The CDR3 reads CASSATGGRNEKLFF. In DNA, the CDR3 is TGCGCCAGCAGCGCGACAGGGGGCCGGAATGAAAAACTGTTTTTT.

CDR3: CASRAGPFVYEQYF. The CDR3 DNA sequence: TGTGCCAGCAGGGCGGGACCCTTCGTGTACGAGCAGTACTTC. The V gene is TRBV5-6, the J gene TRBJ2-7, with D perhaps TRBD2 (6 bases). The CDR3 sequence is 14 residues long. Germline CDR1 reads SGHDT; CDR2 reads YYEEEE. Trimming took off 5 bases at V and 4 bases at J, with 16 bases between the two ends.

The chain carries TRBV5-4 and TRBJ1-1, with 8 bases identical to TRBD1. The trim removed 4 bases at V and 0 bases at J, leaving 11 bases unmatched. Per germline, CDR1 SGHNT and CDR2 YYREEE (reference sequence). This CDR3 region has 17 residues. The DNA for the CDR3 is TGTGCCAGCAGCCCAGGACAGGGACGCGCCATGAACACTGAAGCTTTCTTT. Residues: CASSPGQGRAMNTEAFF.

J is TRBJ2-2 and V is TRBV20-1, with 8 bases lining up with TRBD2. The CDR3 consists of 15 residues. The germline V gene encodes CDR1 DFQATT and CDR2 SNEGSKA (reference sequence). The V and J ends lost 3 bases and 5 bases, in that order; junction bases with no gene match: 8. In nucleotides, the CDR3 is TGCAGTGCTAGTGTGCGGGGGGCCACGACCGGGGAGCTGTTTTTT. Translated, it gives CSASVRGATTGELFF.

This clone was detected only once. This chain connects TRBV9 to TRBJ2-5; 11 nucleotides match TRBD2. CDR3 length: 16 residues. Germline V lookup: CDR1 SGDLS, CDR2 YYNGEE. After removal of 4 bases from V and 3 bases from J, the junction contained 8 bases not matched to a gene. CDR3 region: CASSWSSGGAEETQYF. The CDR3, as DNA: TGTGCCAGCAGCTGGAGTAGCGGGGGGGCGGAAGAGACCCAGTACTTC.

The rearrangement joins TRBV25-1 to TRBJ2-3; TRBD2 matches at 9 bases. Per the germline V gene, CDR1 is MGHDK and CDR2 is SYGVNS. The ends lost 6 bases at V and 2 bases at J; junction bases unmatched: 6. This CDR3 contains 15 residues. The CDR3 reads CASRSGTSLTDTQYF. The CDR3 DNA reads as TGTGCCAGCAGGTCCGGGACTAGCCTCACAGATACGCAGTATTTT.

The gene calls are TRBV4-1 and TRBJ2-5; 7 nucleotides line up with TRBD2. The CDR3 is 15 amino acids. Trimming cost V 0 bases and J 4 bases; bases outside gene matches: 5. The germline gives CDR1 MGHRA, CDR2 YSYEKL. CDR3 nucleotide sequence: TGCGCCAGCAGCCAAGAAGGGCTAGCGGCAGAGACCCAGTACTTC. Its translation: CASSQEGLAAETQYF.

The J gene is TRBJ1-2, the V gene TRBV11-2; TRBD1 might be the D (5 bases). CDR3 length: 14 amino acids. Trimming took 6 bases from V and 12 from J, leaving 23 bases between them. Germline CDR1 SGHAT, CDR2 FQNNGV. The CDR3 DNA is TGTGCCAGCAGTTACGAGGGTGGGACTACAGGTAACACCTTC. Translation gives CASSYEGGTTGNTF.

This clone has just one count. The V gene is TRBV15, the J gene TRBJ2-3; D is unclear. Trimming pared 4 bases from V and 6 bases from J, leaving 26 bases between. Germline lookup yields CDR1 LNHNV and CDR2 YYDKDF (reference sequence). CDR3 length: 18 amino acids. The CDR3 region has the DNA TGTGCCACCAGCAAGCCCACAAAATTGTCTGGATCCGGGGATACGCAGTATTTT. This sequence encodes CATSKPTKLSGSGDTQYF.

The rearrangement links TRBV24-1 to TRBJ1-5; D call uncertain. The CDR3 contains 14 residues. Between the trimmed V and J ends, which lost 4 bases and 0 bases, there was a span of 6 bases. Germline V gene data show CDR1 as KGHDR and CDR2 as SFDVKD. CDR3 DNA sequence: TGTGCCACCAGTGACCTTTATAGCAATCAGCCCCAGCATTTT. This sequence encodes CATSDLYSNQPQHF.

This clone appeared a single time. CDR3 nucleotide sequence: TGTGCCAGCAGCCCTGCAAGGGGGAGGAGGGGGCCCAATGAGCAGTTCTTC. Translation gives CASSPARGRRGPNEQFF. The rearrangement links TRBV28 to TRBJ2-1; D possibly corresponds to TRBD1 (7 bases). V was shortened by 6 bases and J by 6 bases, with 24 bases between the two germline ends. CDR1 and CDR2 from the germline V gene are MDHEN and SYDVKM. There are 17 residues in the CDR3.

Comments on this clone: Compared with germline, one end of the junction differs, possibly owing to a read error. This sequence joins TRBV18 and TRBJ1-2; TRBD1 aligns across 7 bases. CDR3 length: 17 residues. From germline, CDR1 is KGHSH and CDR2 LQKENI. CDR3: CASSPPMGQTPKYGYTF. The CDR3 nucleotides are TGTGCCAGCTCACCACCGATGGGACAGACGCCTAAGTATGGCTACACCTTC.

In this sample, this clone turned up once. This chain uses TRBV29-1 with TRBJ1-1, with 9 nucleotides matching TRBD1. J lost 1 base, V lost 7 bases, and 1 base had no gene match. CDR3 length: 12 amino acids. From germline, CDR1 is SQVTM and CDR2 ANQGSEA. The CDR3 DNA is TGCAGCGCGACAGGGGGGAACACTGAAGCTTTCTTT. Amino acid sequence: CSATGGNTEAFF.

Remarks on this clone: At one end, the junction sequence differs from germline, possibly due to a read error. The V gene is TRBV7-7, the J gene TRBJ2-1; 8 bases align to TRBD2. The germline gives CDR1 SSHAT, CDR2 FNYEAQ (reference sequence). The CDR3 loop spans 15 amino acids. This CDR3 reads CASSPRRGGRDEQFF. DNA of the CDR3: TGTGCTAGCAGCCCCCGGCGCGGGGGGCGGGATGAGCAGTTCTTC.

The chain couples TRBV19 to TRBJ1-2, with D possibly TRBD1 on 6 matching bases. CDR3 size: 16 residues. Trimming shortened V by 7 bases and J by 0 bases, and 18 bases separated the two germline ends. Germline CDR1 and CDR2: LNHDA and SQIVND (reference sequence). The CDR3 sequence is CASNGATGRSNYGYTF. DNA of the CDR3: TGTGCCAGTAACGGCGCGACAGGCAGATCTAACTATGGCTACACCTTC.

This sequence joins TRBV6-5 and TRBJ1-6; D gene unclear. Trimming shortened V by 8 bases and J by 0 bases, and 8 bases separated the two germline ends. This CDR3 is built from 14 residues. Germline CDR1 and CDR2: MNHEY and SVGAGI. DNA for the CDR3: TGTGCCAGCTGGCCAAACTCCTATAATTCACCCCTCCACTTT. Protein: CASWPNSYNSPLHF.

V usage is TRBV7-2 and J usage is TRBJ2-5; 8 bases map to TRBD2. The germline gives CDR1 SGHTA, CDR2 FQGNSA. Trimming removed 5 bases from V and 2 bases from J; junction bases left unmatched: 10. The CDR3 runs 16 residues. CDR3 protein: CASSLRRGDKQETQYF. DNA for the CDR3: TGTGCCAGCAGCCTAAGGCGGGGGGATAAACAAGAGACCCAGTACTTC.

The rearrangement uses TRBV7-8 and TRBJ2-5; D remains ambiguous. Germline CDR1 reads SGHVS; CDR2 reads FQNEAQ. The CDR3 totals 14 residues. V lost 1 base and J lost 3, with 9 bases in between. The CDR3 sequence is CASSLGGSKETQYF. CDR3 DNA: TGTGCCAGCAGCTTAGGTGGCAGTAAAGAGACCCAGTACTTC.

The chain uses TRBV7-2 and TRBJ2-7; D might be TRBD1 (6 bases). CDR1 is SGHTA, CDR2 FQGNSA, per germline. The V end lost 5 bases, the J end lost 4 bases, and 9 bases lay between the germline ends. The CDR3 has 12 amino acids. CDR3 residues: CASSPDRYEQYF. The CDR3 bases are TGTGCCAGCAGCCCGGACAGATACGAGCAGTACTTC.

The V call is TRBV25-1, the J call TRBJ2-3; the D gene is possibly TRBD1 (6 bases). V lost 5 bases to trimming and J lost 1 base, with 16 bases between them. From germline, CDR1 is MGHDK and CDR2 SYGVNS. CDR3 size: 16 residues. Here the CDR3 reads CASSNRAVNGTDTQYF. CDR3 nucleotide sequence: TGTGCCAGCAGTAACAGGGCGGTGAACGGCACAGATACGCAGTATTTT. The full variable domain, with the rest looked up from reference TRBV25-1 and TRBJ2-3, is EADIYQTPRYLVIGTGKKITLECSQTMGHDKMYWYQQDPGMELHLIHYSYGVNSTEKGDLSSESTVSRIRTEHFPLTLESARPSHTSQYLCASSNRAVNGTDTQYFGPGTRLTVL.

The J gene is TRBJ1-4, the V gene TRBV4-1, with D tentatively TRBD1 (5 bases). This CDR3 contains 15 residues. V lost 4 bases to trimming and J lost 5 bases, with 14 bases between them. The germline V gene encodes CDR1 MGHRA and CDR2 YSYEKL. The CDR3 spells CASSPRAGRNEKLFF. The CDR3 DNA is TGCGCCAGCAGCCCGAGGGCAGGGAGGAATGAAAAACTGTTTTTT.

The chain recombines TRBV19 with TRBJ1-3, with 7 bases aligning to TRBD1. CDR3 length: 15 amino acids. Germline assignment: CDR1 LNHDA and CDR2 SQIVND (reference sequence). V was pared by 3 bases and J by 3 bases, with 5 bases of the junction left unmatched. CDR3 region: CASSIGGQVGNTIYF. The CDR3 nucleotides are TGTGCCAGTAGTATTGGTGGACAGGTTGGAAACACCATATATTTT.

V is TRBV27 and J is TRBJ2-7, with TRBD1 matching over 10 bases. CDR1 is MNHEY and CDR2 is SMNVEV in the germline V gene (reference sequence). CDR3 length equals 14 residues. The V segment lost 2 bases and the J segment 5 bases; nucleotides outside the gene matches: 3. CDR3 protein: CASSLRTGGHEQYF. The DNA of the CDR3 is TGTGCCAGCAGTTTACGGACAGGGGGGCACGAGCAGTACTTC.

V and J are TRBV6-5 and TRBJ1-3; D perhaps matches TRBD1 (5 bases). The length of the CDR3 is 15 residues. V was clipped by 5 bases and J by 4 bases, with 15 bases between them. The germline V gene has CDR1 MNHEY and CDR2 SVGAGI. The CDR3: CASSPWQGTGNTIYF. The CDR3 nucleotides are TGTGCCAGCAGTCCCTGGCAGGGAACAGGAAACACCATATATTTT.

V gene TRBV2 combines with J gene TRBJ2-2; D may be TRBD2 (5 bases). V dropped 5 bases and J dropped 2 bases, with 6 bases sitting between them. CDR1 and CDR2 (germline): SNHLY, FYNNEI. This CDR3 has 13 amino acids. The CDR3 nucleotides are TGTGCCAGCAGTCCGGGAAACACCGGGGAGCTGTTTTTT. Its protein product is CASSPGNTGELFF. The whole variable domain, remainder taken from reference TRBV2 and TRBJ2-2, is EPEVTQTPSHQVTQMGQEVILRCVPISNHLYFYWYRQILGQKVEFLVSFYNNEISEKSEIFDDQFSVERPDGSNFTLKIRSTKLEDSAMYFCASSPGNTGELFFGEGSRLTVL.

The sample holds one count of this clone. The chain employs TRBV1 and TRBJ2-4; TRBD1, the table's D call, lacks a check against the DNA. TRBV1 is designated a pseudogene. There are 16 residues in the CDR3. CDR3 region: CTSSRGQGVTKNIQYF. CDR3 coding DNA: TGCACCAGCAGCCGCGGACAGGGGGTGACCAAAAACATTCAGTACTTC.